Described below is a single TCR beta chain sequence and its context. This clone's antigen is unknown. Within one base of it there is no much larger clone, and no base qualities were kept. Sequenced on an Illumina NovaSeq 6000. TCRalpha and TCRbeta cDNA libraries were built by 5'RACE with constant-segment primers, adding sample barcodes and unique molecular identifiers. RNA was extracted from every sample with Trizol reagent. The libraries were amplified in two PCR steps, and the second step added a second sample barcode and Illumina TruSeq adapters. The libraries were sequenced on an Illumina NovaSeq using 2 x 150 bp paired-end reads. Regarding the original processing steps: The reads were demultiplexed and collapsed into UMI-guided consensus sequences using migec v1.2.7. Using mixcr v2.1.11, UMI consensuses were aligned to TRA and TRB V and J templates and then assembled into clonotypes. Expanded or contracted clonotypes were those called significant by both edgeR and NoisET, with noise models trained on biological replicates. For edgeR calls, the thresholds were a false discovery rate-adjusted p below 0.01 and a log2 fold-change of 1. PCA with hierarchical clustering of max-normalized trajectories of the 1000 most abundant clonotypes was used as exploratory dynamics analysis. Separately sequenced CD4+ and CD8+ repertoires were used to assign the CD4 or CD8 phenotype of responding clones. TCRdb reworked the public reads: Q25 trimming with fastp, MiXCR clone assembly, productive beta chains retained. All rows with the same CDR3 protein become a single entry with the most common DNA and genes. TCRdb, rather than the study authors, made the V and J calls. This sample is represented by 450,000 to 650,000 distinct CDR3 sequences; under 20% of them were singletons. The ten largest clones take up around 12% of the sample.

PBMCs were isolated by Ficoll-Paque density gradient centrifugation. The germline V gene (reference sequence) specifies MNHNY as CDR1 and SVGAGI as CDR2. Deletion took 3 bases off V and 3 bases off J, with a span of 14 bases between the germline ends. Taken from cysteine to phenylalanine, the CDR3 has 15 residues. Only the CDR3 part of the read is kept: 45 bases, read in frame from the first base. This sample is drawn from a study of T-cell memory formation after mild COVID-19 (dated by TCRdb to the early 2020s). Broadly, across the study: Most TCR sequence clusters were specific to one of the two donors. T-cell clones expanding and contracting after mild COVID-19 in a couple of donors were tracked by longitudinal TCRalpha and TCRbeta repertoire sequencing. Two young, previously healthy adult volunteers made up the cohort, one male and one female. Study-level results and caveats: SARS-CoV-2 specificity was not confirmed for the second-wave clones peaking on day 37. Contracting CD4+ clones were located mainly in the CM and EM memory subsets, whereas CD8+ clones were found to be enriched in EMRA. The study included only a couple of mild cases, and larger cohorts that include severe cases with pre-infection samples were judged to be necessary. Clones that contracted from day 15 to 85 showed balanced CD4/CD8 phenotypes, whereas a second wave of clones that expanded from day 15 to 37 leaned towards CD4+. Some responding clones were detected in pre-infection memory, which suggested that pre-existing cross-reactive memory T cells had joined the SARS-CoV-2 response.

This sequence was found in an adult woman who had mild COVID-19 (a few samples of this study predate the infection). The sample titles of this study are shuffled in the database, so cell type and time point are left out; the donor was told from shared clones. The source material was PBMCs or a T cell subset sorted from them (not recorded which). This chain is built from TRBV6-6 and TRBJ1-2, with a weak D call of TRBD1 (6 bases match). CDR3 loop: CASSYLQGLDYGYTF. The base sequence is TGTGCCAGCAGTTATTTGCAGGGGCTGGACTATGGCTACACCTTC.